This T cell receptor (beta chain) was sequenced for a study of spatial heterogeneity in lung cancer. TCRdb re-called the 5' RACE reads through MiXCR, storing one row per CDR3 protein. The table records about 82,000 distinct CDR3 sequences, roughly 12% of them present only once. The V end lost 0 bases, the J end lost 5 bases, and 13 bases lay between the germline ends. Germline values: CDR1 MNHEY, CDR2 SVGAGI. The CDR3 totals 15 residues. Study-wide findings and caveats: Blood carried ubiquitous expanded tumor TCRs more at resection than follow-up.

Time point meaning: sample taken at primary tumor resection. Whole RNA from tumor, nontumor lung or frozen PBMC was sequenced unsorted. The table lists this clonotype with a few counts. Its antigen is currently unknown. The clonotype was recovered from a male donor with early-stage non-small cell lung cancer. The source material was PBMCs, sampled at surgery. V usage is TRBV6-5 and J usage is TRBJ1-1; a possible D gene is TRBD1 (5 bases). The CDR3 DNA sequence: TGTGCCAGCAGTTACTCGGGGGGACTGGGGACTGAAGCTTTCTTT. Translation gives CASSYSGGLGTEAFF.